This entry lists 2 T cell receptor beta chains sequenced from one sample in a study of early T cells in non-severe SARS-CoV-2 infection. TCRdb reprocessed the 5' RACE reads via MiXCR and lists one record per CDR3 protein. The table records approximately 70,000 distinct CDR3 sequences, 10% to 15% of them present only once. The sequenced sample was whole blood. All receptors derive from an adult who was a healthcare worker with PCR-confirmed SARS-CoV-2 infection or an uninfected control (not recorded which).

This sequence joins TRBV11-2 and TRBJ2-5, with D tentatively TRBD2 (5 bases). V was trimmed by 1 base and J by 5 bases, leaving 20 bases between them. Germline V gene data show CDR1 as SGHAT and CDR2 as FQNNGV. The CDR3 runs 17 residues. DNA for the CDR3: TGTGCCAGCAGCTTAGGGAGGCTAGCTGGGATCGGGGAGACCCAGTACTTC. Translation: CASSLGRLAGIGETQYF.

This clonotype was counted at least ten times. The chain is built from TRBV5-1 and TRBJ2-5; D is unclear. V was shortened by 0 bases and J by 4 bases, with 13 bases between the two germline ends. This CDR3 comprises 15 residues. From germline, CDR1 is SGHRS and CDR2 YFSETQ. CDR3 sequence reads: CASSLASRTPETQYF. DNA of the CDR3: TGCGCCAGCAGCTTGGCCTCAAGGACCCCAGAGACCCAGTACTTC. Full variable domain (remainder filled in from reference TRBV5-1 and TRBJ2-5): KAGVTQTPRYLIKTRGQQVTLSCSPISGHRSVSWYQQTPGQGLQFLFEYFSETQRNKGNFPGRFSGRQFSNSRSEMNVSTLELGDSALYLCASSLASRTPETQYFGPGTRLLVL.